A single sample is the source of the 27 T cell receptor beta chains below, sequenced in a study of T cell responses to AZD1222 COVID-19 vaccine. Measured with immunoSEQ multiplex PCR; TCRdb has only the in-frame clones, and not every one. This sample yields more than 110,000 clones, of which around 93% are seen a single time; approximately 2.6% belongs to the top ten. The input for sequencing was peripheral blood, taken on day 0 of AZD1222 vaccination. The receptors derive from an adult in good health.

The V and J genes are TRBV7-2 and TRBJ1-5; D is unclear. Germline CDR1 SGHTA, CDR2 FQGNSA. The V and J ends lost 5 bases and 4 bases respectively, with 15 bases between them. The CDR3 is 15 residues long. The CDR3 coding sequence is TGTGCCAGCAGCCAAACCCACTGGGATAATCAGCCCCAGCATTTT. It specifies CASSQTHWDNQPQHF.

J is TRBJ2-7 and V is TRBV4-1, with D perhaps matching TRBD1 or TRBD2 (5 bases each). The CDR3 contains 14 residues. Germline CDR1 and CDR2: MGHRA and YSYEKL. V lost 4 bases, J lost 2 bases, and 12 bases lay in between. The DNA for the CDR3 is TGCGCCAGCAGCCGGGACCAGGGTCCCTACGAGCAGTACTTC. This sequence encodes CASSRDQGPYEQYF.

J is TRBJ1-1 and V is TRBV28; D may be TRBD1 (5 bases). Trimming shortened V by 5 bases and J by 3 bases, and 7 bases separated the two germline ends. The CDR3 is made up of 12 amino acids. CDR1 is MDHEN and CDR2 is SYDVKM in the germline V gene. Here the CDR3 reads CASSRDYTEAFF. CDR3 sequence (DNA): TGTGCCAGCAGTAGGGACTACACTGAAGCTTTCTTT.

The chain uses TRBV5-6 and TRBJ1-3; D not certain. CDR3 length: 13 residues. Looked up from germline, CDR1 is SGHDT and CDR2 is YYEEEE. Trimming stripped 2 bases from V and 2 bases from J, with 5 bases between. The CDR3 DNA reads as TGTGCCAGCAGCTTCTGGGCTGGAAACACCATATATTTT. Protein sequence: CASSFWAGNTIYF.

This clone occurred once. The V gene is TRBV28, the J gene TRBJ1-1; no clear D. CDR1 and CDR2 from the germline V gene are MDHEN and SYDVKM. Trimming left V 4 bases short and J 5 bases short, with 17 bases between. This CDR3 is built from 15 residues. The CDR3 spells CASSSTPLSRTEAFF. The CDR3 nucleotides read TGTGCCAGCAGTTCTACACCCCTCAGTAGGACTGAAGCTTTCTTT.

V and J are TRBV4-3 and TRBJ1-2, with D tentatively TRBD1 (5 bases). The CDR3 contains 13 residues. Germline V gives CDR1 LGHNA, CDR2 YSLEER. V was pared by 0 bases and J by 8 bases, with 10 bases between. This CDR3 is CASSQDQGYGYTF. The DNA for the CDR3 is TGCGCCAGCAGCCAAGATCAGGGCTACGGCTACACCTTC.

The V and J genes are TRBV2 and TRBJ1-1; D unclear. Germline V gene sequence: CDR1 SNHLY, CDR2 FYNNEI. Trimming took off 2 bases at V and 3 bases at J, with 13 bases between the two ends. This CDR3 spans 15 amino acids. The CDR3 sequence is CASSEIALPYTEAFF. The CDR3 coding sequence is TGTGCCAGCAGTGAAATTGCCCTACCTTACACTGAAGCTTTCTTT. The entire variable domain, with the rest obtained from reference TRBV2 and TRBJ1-1, is as follows: EPEVTQTPSHQVTQMGQEVILRCVPISNHLYFYWYRQILGQKVEFLVSFYNNEISEKSEIFDDQFSVERPDGSNFTLKIRSTKLEDSAMYFCASSEIALPYTEAFFGQGTRLTVV.

V gene TRBV10-2 combines with J gene TRBJ2-5, with no clear D. The CDR3 length is 14 residues. Trimming took off 3 bases at V and 0 bases at J, with 8 bases between the two ends. Germline V CDR1 and CDR2: WSHSY, SAAADI. In DNA, the CDR3 is TGCGCCAGCAGTGACCGGAACTACCAAGAGACCCAGTACTTC. Translation: CASSDRNYQETQYF.

There are a few counts of this clone. The V call is TRBV6-2 or TRBV6-3, the J call TRBJ2-7, with D hard to call. V dropped 5 bases and J dropped 1 base, with 9 bases sitting between them. Germline V CDR1 and CDR2: MNHEY, SVGEGT. This CDR3 is built from 13 residues. The CDR3 DNA reads as TGTGCCAGCAGTCCCGACATATCCTACGAGCAGTACTTC. Translation gives CASSPDISYEQYF.

The chain employs TRBV2 and TRBJ1-4; D gene ambiguous. Germline CDR1 and CDR2: SNHLY and FYNNEI. CDR3 size: 15 residues. V lost 8 bases and J 8 bases, leaving 21 bases between the germline ends. For the CDR3, the DNA is TGTGCCAGCCGGTTAGGGCGAGCTTATCGGGAAAAACTGTTTTTT. Translating gives CASRLGRAYREKLFF.

This clone has just a few counts. V and J are TRBV9 and TRBJ1-2; D unclear. The CDR3 totals 11 residues. The germline gives CDR1 SGDLS, CDR2 YYNGEE. The V and J ends lost 6 bases and 4 bases respectively, with 7 bases between them. The chain's CDR3 is CASTNIYGYTF. The CDR3 coding sequence is TGTGCCAGCACGAATATCTATGGCTACACCTTC.

The J gene is TRBJ1-4, the V gene TRBV4-3, with 8 bases identical to TRBD1. Germline-derived CDR1 and CDR2 are LGHNA and YSLEER. J was trimmed by 7 bases and V by 1 base; bases with no gene match: 14. The CDR3 totals 18 residues. Written as DNA, the CDR3 is TGCGCCAGCAGCCAAGTTTTTGACACCAGGGGGCGGGGTGAAAAACTGTTTTTT. Translated: CASSQVFDTRGRGEKLFF.

This chain connects TRBV28 to TRBJ2-7; possibly TRBD1 or TRBD2 for D (5 bases each). V lost 5 bases to trimming and J lost 6 bases, with 14 bases between them. This CDR3 is 13 amino acids long. From germline, CDR1 is MDHEN and CDR2 SYDVKM. The DNA for the CDR3 is TGTGCCAGCAGTCACGGGACCACGGGCGAGCAGTACTTC. Protein sequence: CASSHGTTGEQYF. Full variable domain (missing parts from reference TRBV28 and TRBJ2-7): DVKVTQSSRYLVKRTGEKVFLECVQDMDHENMFWYRQDPGLGLRLIYFSYDVKMKEKGDIPEGYSVSREKKERFSLILESASTNQTSMYLCASSHGTTGEQYFGPGTRLTVT.

This clone has only one observation. J is TRBJ2-1 and V is TRBV2; 8 bases line up with TRBD2. This CDR3 spans 14 amino acids. CDR1 is SNHLY and CDR2 is FYNNEI in the germline V gene. With 5 bases clipped from V and 6 bases from J, the junction kept 6 bases outside the gene matches. Here the CDR3 reads CASSSAGGLNEQFF. The CDR3, as DNA: TGTGCCAGCAGTTCGGCGGGGGGCCTCAATGAGCAGTTCTTC.

For the CDR3, the DNA is TGTGCCAGCAGCTTAGTTAGGGCCTATGAGGGAGCAGAAGCTTTCTTT. Its translation is CASSLVRAYEGAEAFF. V usage is TRBV7-2 and J usage is TRBJ1-1; D gene uncertain. This CDR3 has 16 residues. CDR1 is SGHTA and CDR2 is FQGNSA in the germline V gene. V was trimmed by 1 base and J by 8 bases, leaving 20 bases between them.

V is TRBV6-5 and J is TRBJ2-7, with D perhaps TRBD2 (5 bases). The CDR3 is 14 residues long. Germline CDR1 MNHEY, CDR2 SVGAGI. V dropped 2 bases and J dropped 4 bases, with 12 bases sitting between them. CDR3 sequence reads: CASSYGGLVYEQYF. Here the CDR3 DNA reads TGTGCCAGCAGTTACGGCGGGCTAGTATACGAGCAGTACTTC.

This clone was counted once. The rearrangement links TRBV7-2 to TRBJ1-1; TRBD1 agrees at 7 bases. This CDR3 has 14 amino acids. CDR1 and CDR2 from the germline V gene are SGHTA and FQGNSA. V shed 1 base and J 4 bases; nucleotides not matched to a gene: 3. The CDR3 here is CASSLDRGITEAFF. CDR3 sequence (DNA): TGTGCCAGCAGCTTAGACAGGGGAATCACTGAAGCTTTCTTT.

J is TRBJ2-7 and V is TRBV6-5; no clear D gene. Per the germline V gene, CDR1 is MNHEY and CDR2 is SVGAGI. CDR3 length: 12 amino acids. The V end was cut by 6 bases, the J end by 6 bases, with 12 bases between. The CDR3 DNA follows: TGTGCCAGCAGGGAGATAGTTACCGAGCAGTACTTC. This translates into CASREIVTEQYF.

The rearrangement links TRBV7-3 to TRBJ2-1; the match to TRBD1 covers 9 bases. CDR3 length: 15 amino acids. The ends lost 3 bases at V and 2 bases at J; junction bases unmatched: 2. Germline V gene lookup returns CDR1 SGHTA and CDR2 FQGTGA. The CDR3 is CASSFDRGTYNEQFF. The CDR3 nucleotides read TGTGCCAGCAGCTTTGACAGGGGGACCTACAATGAGCAGTTCTTC. Together with reference TRBV7-3 and TRBJ2-1, the CDR3 gives the full variable domain: GAGVSQTPSNKVTEKGKYVELRCDPISGHTALYWYRQSLGQGPEFLIYFQGTGAADDSGLPNDRFFAVRPEGSVSTLKIQRTERGDSAVYLCASSFDRGTYNEQFFGPGTRLTVL.

The chain has TRBV2 and TRBJ2-2; 8 bases match TRBD1. Germline V gene data show CDR1 as SNHLY and CDR2 as FYNNEI. This CDR3 is built from 14 residues. Trimming at V came to 8 bases and at J to 1 base, leaving 3 bases not matched to a gene. The CDR3 DNA follows: TGTGCCAGCCGGGGACAGGTGAACACCGGGGAGCTGTTTTTT. Its protein product is CASRGQVNTGELFF.

The J gene is TRBJ1-2, the V gene TRBV25-1; the D gene is possibly TRBD1 (5 bases). This CDR3 contains 11 residues. Germline loops: CDR1 MGHDK, CDR2 SYGVNS. V was trimmed by 4 bases and J by 8 bases, leaving 8 bases between them. The CDR3 DNA follows: TGTGCCAGCAGTGCGTGGGGCGGCTACACCTTC. Translated: CASSAWGGYTF.

The chain uses TRBV20-1 and TRBJ1-1; D is ambiguous. The CDR3 has 11 residues. The germline V gene has CDR1 DFQATT and CDR2 SNEGSKA (reference sequence). Trimming took off 5 bases at V and 8 bases at J, with 12 bases between the two ends. The DNA for the CDR3 is TGCAGTGCTGACACCCTTAGAGAAGCTTTCTTT. This codes for CSADTLREAFF.

This CDR3 reads CASSMTSEEQFF. As DNA, the CDR3 is TGTGCCAGCAGCATGACTAGCGAGGAGCAGTTCTTC. V gene TRBV7-9 combines with J gene TRBJ2-1; TRBD2 matches 8 bases. Germline V CDR1 and CDR2: SEHNR, FQNEAQ (reference sequence). Unmatched junction bases numbered 4, after V lost 5 bases and J lost 10 bases. The CDR3 runs 12 residues.

The chain combines TRBV7-3 with TRBJ2-1; the match to TRBD2 covers 14 bases. Per germline, CDR1 SGHTA and CDR2 FQGTGA. This CDR3 region has 16 residues. The ends lost 3 bases at V and 4 bases at J; junction bases unmatched: 2. The CDR3 coding sequence is TGTGCCAGCAGCTTTGGGACTAGCGGGGGATACAATGAGCAGTTCTTC. Its translation: CASSFGTSGGYNEQFF.

This chain links TRBV10-2 with TRBJ2-5; D is unresolved. This CDR3 contains 11 residues. The V gene lost 4 bases and the J gene lost 5 bases, with 5 bases spanning the gap. Germline values: CDR1 WSHSY, CDR2 SAAADI. The CDR3 DNA reads TGCGCCAGCAGTGTGGCGGAGACCCAGTACTTC. Translation: CASSVAETQYF.

The genes are TRBV28 and TRBJ2-7; the D is unclear. The CDR3 sequence is 14 residues long. Germline V gives CDR1 MDHEN, CDR2 SYDVKM. Between the trimmed V and J ends, which lost 5 bases and 6 bases, there was a span of 17 bases. CDR3 residues: CASSTSFRLGEQYF. Written as DNA, the CDR3 is TGTGCCAGCAGTACCTCTTTCCGACTTGGCGAGCAGTACTTC.

The chain joins TRBV9 to TRBJ1-2; D is possibly TRBD1 (6 bases). The CDR3 runs 12 residues. The V and J ends lost 4 bases and 4 bases respectively, with 8 bases between them. Germline-derived CDR1 and CDR2 are SGDLS and YYNGEE. The CDR3 DNA is TGTGCCAGCAGCCAGGGGATCTATGGCTACACCTTC. Its protein is CASSQGIYGYTF.